This T cell receptor (beta chain) was identified during a study of technical replicates of blood from several donors. The method was immunoSEQ multiplex PCR; TCRdb's version includes in-frame clones alone and lacks a portion of them. The sample lists some 99,000 clones; roughly 96% were seen once. The sequencing input was T cells isolated from PBMCs. The source is a human donor in good health.

In nucleotides, the CDR3 is TGTGCCAGCAGCTTACTAGCGGGGCATTTGGATGAGCAGTTCTTC. It is translated as CASSLLAGHLDEQFF. This chain joins TRBV7-6 and TRBJ2-1, with 9 nucleotides matching TRBD2. This CDR3 is built from 15 residues. V lost 2 bases, J lost 8 bases, and 7 bases stayed unmatched. Germline V gene sequence: CDR1 SGHVS, CDR2 FNYEAQ.